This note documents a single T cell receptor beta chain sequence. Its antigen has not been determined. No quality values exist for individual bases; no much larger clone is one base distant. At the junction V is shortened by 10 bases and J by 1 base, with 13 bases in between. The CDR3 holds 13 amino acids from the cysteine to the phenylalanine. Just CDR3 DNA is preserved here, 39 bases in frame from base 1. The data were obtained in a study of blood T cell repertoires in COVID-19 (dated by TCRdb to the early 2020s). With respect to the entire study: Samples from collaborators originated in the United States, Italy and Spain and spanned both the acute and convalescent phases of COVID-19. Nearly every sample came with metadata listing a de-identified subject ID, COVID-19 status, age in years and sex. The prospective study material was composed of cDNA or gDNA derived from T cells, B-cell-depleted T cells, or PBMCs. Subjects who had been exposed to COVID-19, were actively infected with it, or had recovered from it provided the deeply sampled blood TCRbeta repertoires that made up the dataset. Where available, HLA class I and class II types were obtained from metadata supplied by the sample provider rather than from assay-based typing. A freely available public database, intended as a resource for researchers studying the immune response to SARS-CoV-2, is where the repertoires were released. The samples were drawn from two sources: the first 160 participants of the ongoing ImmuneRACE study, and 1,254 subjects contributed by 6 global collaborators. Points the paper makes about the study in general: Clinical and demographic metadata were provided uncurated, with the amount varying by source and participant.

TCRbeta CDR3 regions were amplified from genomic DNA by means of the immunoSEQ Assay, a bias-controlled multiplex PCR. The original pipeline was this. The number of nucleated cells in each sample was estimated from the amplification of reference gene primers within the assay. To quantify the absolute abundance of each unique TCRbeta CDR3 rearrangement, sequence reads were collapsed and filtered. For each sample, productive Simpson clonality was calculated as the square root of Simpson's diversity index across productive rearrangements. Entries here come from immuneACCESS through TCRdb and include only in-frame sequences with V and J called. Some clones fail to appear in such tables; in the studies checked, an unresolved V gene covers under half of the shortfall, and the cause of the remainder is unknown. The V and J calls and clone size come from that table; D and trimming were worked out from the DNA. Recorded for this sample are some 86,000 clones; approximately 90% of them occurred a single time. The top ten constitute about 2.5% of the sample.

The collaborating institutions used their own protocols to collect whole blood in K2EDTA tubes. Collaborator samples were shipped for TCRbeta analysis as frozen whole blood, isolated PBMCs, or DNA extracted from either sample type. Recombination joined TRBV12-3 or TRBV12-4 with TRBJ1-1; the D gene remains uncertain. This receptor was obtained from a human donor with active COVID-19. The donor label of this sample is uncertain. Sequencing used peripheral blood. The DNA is TGTGCCACCAAACGAACGGGGAACACTGAAGCTTTCTTT. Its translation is CATKRTGNTEAFF.